Listed below are T cell receptor beta chains from one sample, sequenced in a study of blood T cells in healthy people across ages. TCRdb re-analysed the 5' RACE reads in MiXCR, keeping a single row per CDR3 protein. The sample carries about 1.4 million distinct CDR3 sequences, roughly 64% recorded once. Specimen: blood. Receptors were obtained from a man between 18 and 29 years old in good health. The CDR3 runs from the conserved cysteine through the conserved F or W. Each record gives: clone size, J gene, V gene, D gene, CDR3 protein, CDR3 DNA. The D gene is left open where the match is weak. Clone size is given for some rows only: seen once, a few or many times, or a class if the clone is expanded.

. | TRBJ1-1 | TRBV5-6 | TRBD1 | CASSLEGQGMFTEAFF | TGTGCCAGCAGCTTGGAAGGACAGGGGATGTTCACTGAAGCTTTCTTT
. | TRBJ1-4 | TRBV6-5 | . | CASRPGTFATNEKLFF | TGTGCCAGCAGACCCGGGACGTTTGCAACTAATGAAAAACTGTTTTTT
. | TRBJ2-1 | TRBV6-2/TRBV6-3 | . | CASSSGSTYNEQFF | TGTGCCAGCAGTTCGGGCTCTACCTACAATGAGCAGTTCTTC
. | TRBJ2-7 | TRBV2 | TRBD2 | CASRRLAGVQEEQYF | TGTGCCAGCAGGAGACTAGCGGGGGTCCAGGAGGAGCAGTACTTC
. | TRBJ1-5 | TRBV2 | . | CASSVGRNSNQPQHF | TGTGCCAGCAGTGTCGGGAGGAATAGCAATCAGCCCCAGCATTTT
. | TRBJ2-1 | TRBV27 | . | CASSPSGGRRNEQFF | TGTGCCAGCAGTCCAAGTGGGGGGCGACGGAATGAGCAGTTCTTC
. | TRBJ1-4 | TRBV9 | . | CASSEWGDHEKLFF | TGTGCCAGCAGTGAATGGGGGGACCATGAAAAACTGTTTTTT
few | TRBJ1-2 | TRBV27 | . | CASRGELQNYGYTF | TGTGCCAGCAGGGGGGAGTTACAGAACTATGGCTACACCTTC
. | TRBJ1-4 | TRBV6-1 | . | CASSPPSPIRATDEKLFF | TGTGCCAGCAGTCCCCCCTCACCCATACGGGCAACTGATGAAAAACTGTTTTTT
. | TRBJ2-1 | TRBV7-9 | . | CASSLGAFKETQFF | TGTGCCAGCAGCTTAGGAGCTTTTAAAGAGACCCAGTTCTTC
. | TRBJ2-7 | TRBV10-3 | . | CAITYPGYHYEQYF | TGTGCCATCACTTACCCGGGATATCACTACGAGCAGTACTTC
. | TRBJ2-1 | TRBV4-1 | . | CASSQVDMGFSYDEQFF | TGCGCCAGCAGCCAAGTTGATATGGGATTCTCCTACGATGAGCAGTTCTTC
. | TRBJ2-3 | TRBV11-2 | . | CASSLDSHTDTQYF | TGTGCCAGCAGCTTAGATTCCCACACAGATACGCAGTATTTT
few | TRBJ2-3 | TRBV6-5 | TRBD2 | CASSLASGGATDTQYF | TGTGCCAGCAGTTTGGCAAGCGGGGGGGCTACGGATACGCAGTATTTT
few | TRBJ2-1 | TRBV7-9 | TRBD2 | CASSIGLAGESNEQFF | TGTGCCAGCAGCATAGGACTAGCGGGAGAATCCAATGAGCAGTTCTTC
. | TRBJ2-5 | TRBV19 | TRBD1 | CASSPWTGFQEQYF | TGTGCCAGTAGTCCCTGGACAGGCTTCCAGGAGCAGTACTTC
. | TRBJ2-5 | TRBV6-2/TRBV6-3 | . | CASSSLTTQETQYF | TGTGCCAGCAGCTCTTTGACAACCCAAGAGACCCAGTACTTC
. | TRBJ2-5 | TRBV20-1 | . | CSASLVLGETQYF | TGCAGTGCTTCTCTAGTTTTAGGGGAGACCCAGTACTTC
. | TRBJ1-4 | TRBV7-2 | TRBD1 | CASSSRQGLREKLFF | TGTGCCAGCAGCTCGAGACAGGGGTTAAGGGAAAAACTGTTTTTT
. | TRBJ2-1 | TRBV7-9 | . | CASSLRAVLPYNEQFF | TGTGCCAGCAGCTTAAGAGCGGTTTTGCCTTACAATGAGCAGTTCTTC
. | TRBJ1-6 | TRBV7-2 | . | CASSLVDMPPLHF | TGTGCCAGCAGCTTAGTAGACATGCCACCCCTCCACTTT
. | TRBJ1-1 | TRBV4-2 | . | CASAPRGTFNTEAFF | TGTGCCAGCGCCCCGCGCGGCACTTTTAACACTGAAGCTTTCTTT
. | TRBJ2-4 | TRBV2 | TRBD2 | CASSGTSGNQYF | TGTGCCAGCAGCGGGACTAGCGGGAACCAGTACTTC
few | TRBJ2-7 | TRBV6-5 | . | CASRRDATYEQYF | TGTGCCAGCAGACGGGACGCCACCTACGAGCAGTACTTC
. | TRBJ1-1 | TRBV5-1 | TRBD1 | CASSPFSEGATEAFF | TGCGCCAGCAGCCCATTCAGCGAGGGGGCAACTGAAGCTTTCTTT
few | TRBJ2-2 | TRBV14 | . | CASSQVDTGELFF | TGTGCCAGCAGCCAAGTAGATACCGGGGAGCTGTTTTTT
. | TRBJ2-7 | TRBV18 | . | CASSPPGGVNAYEQYF | TGTGCCAGCTCACCACCGGGCGGGGTCAACGCCTACGAGCAGTACTTC
. | TRBJ2-5 | TRBV7-2 | . | CASSLFTGQETQYF | TGTGCCAGCAGCTTGTTCACGGGGCAAGAGACCCAGTACTTC
. | TRBJ1-2 | TRBV7-2 | . | CASSSQPSRGYGYTF | TGTGCCAGCAGCTCACAACCTTCCCGAGGGTATGGCTACACCTTC
. | TRBJ1-1 | TRBV20-1 | TRBD1 | CSASRNRGSTEAFF | TGCAGTGCTAGCAGAAACAGGGGTAGCACTGAAGCTTTCTTT
. | TRBJ2-5 | TRBV7-2 | TRBD1 | CASSSGQGLATQYF | TGTGCCAGCAGCTCGGGACAGGGTCTTGCGACCCAGTACTTC
. | TRBJ2-3 | TRBV20-1 | . | CSARRTGGPSTDTQYF | TGCAGTGCTAGAAGAACCGGGGGGCCAAGCACAGATACGCAGTATTTT
. | TRBJ2-1 | TRBV7-9 | TRBD1 | CASSSRQGALDNEQFF | TGTGCCAGCAGCTCCAGACAGGGGGCGCTGGACAATGAGCAGTTCTTC
. | TRBJ1-1 | TRBV29-1 | . | CSVEDPNRALRPFF | TGCAGCGTTGAAGACCCCAACAGGGCCCTAAGACCTTTCTTT
few | TRBJ2-3 | TRBV5-1 | . | CASSLGTVAQLHTDTQYF | TGCGCCAGCAGCTTGGGGACAGTCGCCCAACTTCACACAGATACGCAGTATTTT
. | TRBJ2-2 | TRBV7-2 | . | CASSYTGKRANTGELFF | TGTGCCAGCAGCTACACAGGGAAGCGGGCGAACACCGGGGAGCTGTTTTTT
few | TRBJ1-6 | TRBV20-1 | . | CSASDPASSSYNSPLHF | TGCAGTGCTAGTGACCCTGCTAGTAGCTCCTATAATTCACCCCTCCACTTT
. | TRBJ2-1 | TRBV7-8 | TRBD1 | CASSLGSGQKSGEQFF | TGTGCCAGCAGCTTAGGCTCGGGACAGAAATCGGGTGAGCAGTTCTTC
. | TRBJ2-7 | TRBV20-1 | TRBD1 | CSATPLGQSFYEQYF | TGCAGTGCTACCCCTCTGGGACAGAGTTTCTACGAGCAGTACTTC
few | TRBJ2-5 | TRBV10-3 | . | CAISDWTVQETQYF | TGTGCCATCAGTGACTGGACAGTTCAAGAGACCCAGTACTTC
once | TRBJ2-1 | TRBV2 | TRBD1 | CASSGDRGAYNEQFF | TGTGCCAGCAGCGGAGACAGGGGCGCATACAATGAGCAGTTCTTC
. | TRBJ2-1 | TRBV29-1 | TRBD2 | CSVEVPPLTSGRFAEQFF | TGCAGCGTTGAAGTACCCCCCTTAACTAGCGGGAGGTTCGCTGAGCAGTTCTTC
. | TRBJ2-1 | TRBV12-3/TRBV12-4 | . | CASLVPSESNEQFF | TGTGCCAGCTTAGTCCCCTCCGAATCCAATGAGCAGTTCTTC
. | TRBJ1-2 | TRBV6-5 | TRBD1 | CASSNALGDRSGYTF | TGTGCCAGCAGCAACGCCCTAGGGGACAGAAGTGGCTACACCTTC
few | TRBJ2-7 | TRBV4-3 | . | CASSPGLMRFYEQYF | TGCGCCAGCAGCCCCGGACTAATGAGATTTTACGAGCAGTACTTC
. | TRBJ2-1 | TRBV6-1 | TRBD2 | CASSVLAGYNEQFF | TGTGCCAGCAGTGTACTAGCGGGATACAATGAGCAGTTCTTC
few | TRBJ1-1 | TRBV6-1 | . | CAIIRGGEAFF | TGTGCCATCATCCGGGGGGGTGAAGCTTTCTTT